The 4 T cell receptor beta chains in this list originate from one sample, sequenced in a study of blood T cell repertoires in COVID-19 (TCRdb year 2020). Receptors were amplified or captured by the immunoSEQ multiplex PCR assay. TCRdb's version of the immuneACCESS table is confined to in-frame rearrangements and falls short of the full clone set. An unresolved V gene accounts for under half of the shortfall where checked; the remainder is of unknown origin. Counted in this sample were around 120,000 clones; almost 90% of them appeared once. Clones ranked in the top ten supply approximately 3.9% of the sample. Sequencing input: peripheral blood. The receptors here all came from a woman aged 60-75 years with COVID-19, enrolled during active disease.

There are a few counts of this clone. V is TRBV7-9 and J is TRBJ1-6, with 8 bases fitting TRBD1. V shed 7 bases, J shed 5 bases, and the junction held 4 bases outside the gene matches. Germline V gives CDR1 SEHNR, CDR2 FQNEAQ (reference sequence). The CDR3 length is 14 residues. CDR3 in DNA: TGTGCCAGCAAGCCAGGGGGCGATAATTCACCCCTCCACTTT. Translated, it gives CASKPGGDNSPLHF.

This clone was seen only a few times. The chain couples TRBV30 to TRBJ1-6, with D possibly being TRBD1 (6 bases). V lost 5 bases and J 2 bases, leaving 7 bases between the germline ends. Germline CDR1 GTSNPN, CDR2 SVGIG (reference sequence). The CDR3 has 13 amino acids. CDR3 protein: CAWEGAYNSPLHF. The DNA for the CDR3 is TGTGCCTGGGAGGGGGCCTATAATTCACCCCTCCACTTT.

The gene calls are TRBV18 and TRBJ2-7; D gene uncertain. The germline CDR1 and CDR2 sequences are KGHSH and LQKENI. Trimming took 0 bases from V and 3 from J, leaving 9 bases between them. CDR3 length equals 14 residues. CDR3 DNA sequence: TGTGCCAGCTCACCACCGAACAGCAACTACGAGCAGTACTTC. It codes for CASSPPNSNYEQYF.

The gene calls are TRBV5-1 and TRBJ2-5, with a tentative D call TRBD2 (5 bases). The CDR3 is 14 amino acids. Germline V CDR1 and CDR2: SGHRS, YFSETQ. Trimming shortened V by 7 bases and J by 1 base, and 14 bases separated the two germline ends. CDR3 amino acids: CASGDGRGQETQYF. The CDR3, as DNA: TGCGCCAGCGGAGATGGCCGGGGCCAAGAGACCCAGTACTTC.